This paragraph covers one T cell receptor (beta chain) sequence. Antigen specificity is unknown. CD45RO-negative cells were positively selected for CCR7, leaving out terminally differentiated effector memory CD45RA+ cells. The V end was cut by 6 bases, the J end by 0 bases, with 18 bases between. The germline CDR1 and CDR2 sequences are KGHSH and LQKENI. The CDR3 sequence is 16 residues long. The source of the sample is a study of shared clonotypes between healthy human individuals. The data were produced by immunoSEQ multiplex PCR, yet TCRdb's version contains in-frame clones alone and is incomplete. The sample lists 550,000 to 600,000 clones, nearly 98% occurring once. Study-level results: All-four-donor shared clonotypes had higher generation probabilities than non-shared clonotypes did.

The TCR was taken from a man between 25 and 39 years old in good health. J is TRBJ2-7 and V is TRBV18; TRBD1 or TRBD2 may be the D gene (6 bases each). Material: naive CD8+ T cells sorted from blood. The CDR3 loop reads CASSRPSGGVSYEQYF. As DNA, the CDR3 is TGTGCCAGCTCCCGTCCGTCCGGGGGCGTCTCCTACGAGCAGTACTTC.